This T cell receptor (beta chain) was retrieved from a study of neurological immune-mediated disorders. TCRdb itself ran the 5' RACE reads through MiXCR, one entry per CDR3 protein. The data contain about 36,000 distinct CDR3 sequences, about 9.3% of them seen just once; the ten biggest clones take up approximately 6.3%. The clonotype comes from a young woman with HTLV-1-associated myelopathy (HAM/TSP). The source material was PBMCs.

Here the CDR3 DNA reads TGTGCCTGGAGTAGGGGACATACCCTCCACTTT. Its translation is CAWSRGHTLHF. V usage is TRBV30 and J usage is TRBJ1-6, with D perhaps matching TRBD1 (6 bases). V dropped 2 bases and J dropped 14 bases, with 10 bases sitting between them. CDR3 length: 11 residues. Per germline, CDR1 GTSNPN and CDR2 SVGIG (reference sequence).